This T cell receptor beta chain is from a study of TIL therapy for anti-PD-1-resistant metastatic lung cancer. Turning to the study itself: Tumors carried a median about 1.5 non-synonymous mutations per megabase.

Time point here: pre-treatment sample, taken before nivolumab and TIL therapy. The tumor samples were excised metastases, mostly pleural nodules or supraclavicular lymph nodes. Patients then received nivolumab; progressors got lymphodepletion, TIL and IL-2. Germline V gives CDR1 LNHNV, CDR2 YYDKDF (reference sequence). CDR3 length: 13 residues. Trimming removed 4 bases from V and 0 bases from J, with 5 bases in between. The table lists this clone with a few counts. Sequencing used immunoSEQ v3. Clones were read by immunoSEQ multiplex PCR, and TCRdb kept only the in-frame ones, dropping some. The table has approximately 87,000 clones, roughly 65% seen once; the top ten hold 10% to 11%.

The receptor was derived from a person aged 25-85 years with non-small cell lung cancer. The chain joins TRBV15 to TRBJ2-3; D uncertain. The sequenced sample was tumor tissue, obtained at baseline. The CDR3 sequence is CATSMGSTDTQYF. The CDR3 DNA is TGTGCCACCAGCATGGGGAGCACAGATACGCAGTATTTT.